This entry features one T cell receptor (beta chain) sequence. Its target is not known. Donors counted as nominally healthy when sampled, yet unrecorded immune exposures were likely. Researchers ran the PCR with 60 Vbeta and 13 Jbeta primers. Sequenced by immunoSEQ multiplex PCR; TCRdb stores in-frame clones only, minus some. The table shows nearly 200,000 clones, with around 86% occurring only once. With 4 bases removed from V and 7 bases from J, the gap between germline ends came to 14 bases. CDR3 size: 13 residues. The germline V gene encodes CDR1 MNHEY and CDR2 SMNVEV (reference sequence). This sample was taken from a study of cytomegalovirus exposure and HLA in healthy donors. General study findings and limits: In vitro assays verified that a few CMV-associated chains recognized CMV antigens specifically. Reported findings show TCR beta sequences accurately forecast HLA-A and HLA-B alleles in most subjects. V- and J-gene trimming of TCR beta was linked (in a later analysis) to a missense DCLRE1C variant.

The clonotype comes from a young man in good health and CMV-seronegative. Material: PBMCs. The chain combines TRBV27 with TRBJ2-7; D is undetermined. This chain's CDR3 is CASSYGGPWEQYF. Written as DNA, the CDR3 is TGTGCCAGCAGTTACGGCGGCCCCTGGGAGCAGTACTTC.